The rows below give T cell receptor beta chains drawn from one sample of a study of blood T cell repertoires in COVID-19. Here immunoSEQ multiplex PCR was the method, and the copy in TCRdb shows in-frame clones only, minus some. In the table there are 310,000 or so clones, around 88% of which are singletons. Sequenced: peripheral blood. The receptors were gathered from a woman aged 45 to 65 with acute or convalescent COVID-19. Both conserved end residues are part of each CDR3. The order of the fields is J gene, V gene, clone size, D gene, CDR3 protein, CDR3 DNA. A D gene is named only where the DNA matches it firmly. Expanded clones get a size class; other rows say once, few or many, or leave the size out.

j_call: TRBJ1-1
v_call: TRBV5-1
clone_size: NA
d_call: NA
cdr3_aa: CASSGETAMNTEAFF
cdr3_nt: TGCGCCAGCAGCGGGGAGACTGCAATGAACACTGAAGCTTTCTTT

j_call: TRBJ1-3
v_call: TRBV2
clone_size: NA
d_call: NA
cdr3_aa: CASSGRGGRNTIYF
cdr3_nt: TGTGCCAGCAGTGGGAGGGGAGGGAGAAACACCATATATTTT

j_call: TRBJ2-5
v_call: TRBV28
clone_size: NA
d_call: TRBD2
cdr3_aa: CASSRPSGTKETQYF
cdr3_nt: TGTGCCAGCAGCCGCCCTAGCGGAACCAAAGAGACCCAGTACTTC

j_call: TRBJ1-2
v_call: TRBV3-1/TRBV3-2
clone_size: NA
d_call: TRBD1
cdr3_aa: CASRLSSIPTGGYGYTF
cdr3_nt: TGTGCCAGCAGGCTCTCCAGCATCCCGACAGGGGGCTATGGCTACACCTTC

j_call: TRBJ2-2
v_call: TRBV5-1
clone_size: NA
d_call: TRBD2
cdr3_aa: CASSLRPGGSGELFF
cdr3_nt: TGCGCCAGCAGCTTGCGCCCCGGGGGGAGCGGGGAGCTGTTTTTT

j_call: TRBJ1-2
v_call: TRBV5-4
clone_size: NA
d_call: TRBD1
cdr3_aa: CASSAYRGANYGYTF
cdr3_nt: TGTGCCAGCAGCGCCTACAGGGGTGCAAACTATGGCTACACCTTC

j_call: TRBJ1-2
v_call: TRBV11-2
clone_size: NA
d_call: NA
cdr3_aa: CASSLGLQGPYGYTF
cdr3_nt: TGTGCCAGCAGCTTAGGATTGCAGGGGCCCTATGGCTACACCTTC

j_call: TRBJ1-1
v_call: TRBV19
clone_size: NA
d_call: NA
cdr3_aa: CASSIGQGVNTEAFF
cdr3_nt: TGTGCCAGTAGTATAGGCCAGGGCGTGAACACTGAAGCTTTCTTT

j_call: TRBJ2-7
v_call: TRBV5-4
clone_size: NA
d_call: NA
cdr3_aa: CASSPAGYAGEQYF
cdr3_nt: TGTGCCAGCAGCCCAGCTGGGTATGCAGGCGAGCAGTACTTC

j_call: TRBJ1-5
v_call: TRBV24-1
clone_size: NA
d_call: TRBD1
cdr3_aa: CATSGKGQSQNQPQHF
cdr3_nt: TGTGCCACCAGTGGAAAGGGACAGTCACAAAATCAGCCCCAGCATTTT

j_call: TRBJ2-2
v_call: TRBV7-3
clone_size: NA
d_call: NA
cdr3_aa: CASGQFNTGELFF
cdr3_nt: TGTGCCAGCGGCCAGTTTAACACCGGGGAGCTGTTTTTT

j_call: TRBJ2-3
v_call: TRBV27
clone_size: few
d_call: TRBD1
cdr3_aa: CASSPLRQTGGDATDTQYF
cdr3_nt: TGTGCCAGCAGTCCACTACGCCAGACAGGGGGCGACGCCACAGATACGCAGTATTTT

j_call: TRBJ2-5
v_call: TRBV7-9
clone_size: NA
d_call: TRBD1
cdr3_aa: CASSSGGTGASRSRTQYF
cdr3_nt: TGTGCCAGCAGCTCAGGCGGGACAGGGGCCAGCCGGTCCCGGACCCAGTACTTC

j_call: TRBJ2-7
v_call: TRBV7-2
clone_size: NA
d_call: TRBD2
cdr3_aa: CASSLGGSTYEQYF
cdr3_nt: TGTGCCAGCAGCTTGGGGGGGTCTACCTACGAGCAGTACTTC